These T cell receptor beta chains were read from a single sample in a study. TCRdb called the RT-PCR reads again in MiXCR, with one record for every CDR3 protein. The table records hundreds of thousands of distinct CDR3 sequences, around 14% of them present only once. The source material was memory CD4+ T cells from blood. All receptors derive from a female donor in good health, serving as a healthy control. Both conserved end residues are trimmed from each CDR3. Each record gives: V gene, J gene, D gene, CDR3 protein. D genes are given only for firm matches.

TRBV4-1	TRBJ2-1	-	ASSHSNEQF
TRBV5-1	TRBJ2-2	-	ASSFVSVTGNTGELF
TRBV12-3/TRBV12-4	TRBJ2-7	-	ASSLRQGRNEQY
TRBV20-1	TRBJ1-5	-	SARVISNQPQH
TRBV28	TRBJ2-1	-	ASSSEQGYNEQF
TRBV12-3/TRBV12-4	TRBJ1-5	TRBD1	ASSSESGGYSNQPQH
TRBV5-1	TRBJ2-7	TRBD1	ASSAIGGDEQY
TRBV10-3	TRBJ1-4	TRBD1	AISDPGQGAVAEKLF
TRBV5-1	TRBJ1-2	-	ASSLTAAKGYT
TRBV7-3	TRBJ2-6	-	ASSLNSFSSGANVLT
TRBV5-1	TRBJ2-3	TRBD2	ASSLPTSGRAGLGTDTQY
TRBV9	TRBJ1-2	TRBD1	ASSPRQGSIYGYT
TRBV7-9	TRBJ2-1	TRBD2	ASSPQREWINEQF
TRBV7-7	TRBJ2-1	TRBD2	ASSTLIGSGGGVNEQF
TRBV12-3/TRBV12-4	TRBJ2-1	-	ASSLNAGVGRGEQF
TRBV18	TRBJ1-2	-	ASSPVRVDGYT
TRBV27	TRBJ2-1	TRBD2	ASSSRLAGGLTSSYNEQF
TRBV9	TRBJ2-7	TRBD2	ASTREGEQY
TRBV11-2	TRBJ2-3	-	ASSLGQEDTQY
TRBV28	TRBJ2-1	-	ATLRASYNEQF
TRBV3-1	TRBJ1-1	-	ASSQRWGTEAF
TRBV7-9	TRBJ1-6	-	ASSLDTGRSPLH
TRBV21-1	TRBJ2-7	-	ASSADMQY
TRBV6-5	TRBJ2-3	TRBD1	ASSVGTGATDTQY
TRBV29-1	TRBJ2-1	TRBD2	SVALAGGDEQF
TRBV5-5	TRBJ2-1	-	ASSLGGLTNEQF
TRBV6-5	TRBJ1-2	-	ASRSDKIYGYT
TRBV4-2	TRBJ1-6	-	ASSPDGESSYNSPLH
TRBV25-1	TRBJ1-2	-	ASAGRGGSYGYT
TRBV6-5	TRBJ1-3	-	ASSYSSMQPFSGNTIY
TRBV27	TRBJ2-2	-	ASSLRVAVANTGELF
TRBV24-1	TRBJ2-7	-	ATSVSKPPYEQY
TRBV6-2/TRBV6-3	TRBJ1-1	TRBD1	ASSYPGQITEAF
TRBV18	TRBJ2-2	-	ASSPPATGGELF
TRBV7-2	TRBJ2-1	-	ASSYSMGVYNEQF
TRBV6-2/TRBV6-3	TRBJ2-7	-	ASTNRDSYEQY
TRBV5-4	TRBJ1-1	-	ASSNPQQGDTEAF
TRBV7-2	TRBJ1-4	-	ASSLGSPWTNEKLF
TRBV3-1	TRBJ1-2	-	ASSQDRTGYT
TRBV6-5	TRBJ2-5	-	ASSRGTAGAETQY
TRBV6-6	TRBJ2-7	TRBD2	ASTSGTYSYEQY
TRBV20-1	TRBJ1-1	-	SASLFMNTEAF
TRBV2	TRBJ1-1	-	ASSEGGRVNTEAF
TRBV20-1	TRBJ1-5	-	SAQEATGPQH
TRBV12-3/TRBV12-4	TRBJ2-7	-	ASIRDGTYEQY
TRBV4-2	TRBJ2-3	TRBD2	ASSQTGTSGATDTQY
TRBV9	TRBJ2-1	-	ASSVQGGQVEQF
TRBV7-8	TRBJ1-5	TRBD1	ASSITGGNQPQH
TRBV5-1	TRBJ2-1	-	ASNLGSGANNEQF
TRBV5-4	TRBJ2-1	-	ASSGQNSDNEQF
TRBV5-4	TRBJ2-7	TRBD2	ASRVAGGSPAYEQY
TRBV9	TRBJ2-7	TRBD2	ASSVGIGLADEQY
TRBV5-5	TRBJ2-2	-	ASSSSRDSYTGELF
TRBV18	TRBJ2-5	TRBD1	ASSQSTGVSETQY
TRBV27	TRBJ1-2	-	ASSSRPGQSNYGYT
TRBV7-9	TRBJ1-1	-	ASSLETVTTEAF
TRBV11-2	TRBJ2-1	-	ASSLSQGGYNEQF